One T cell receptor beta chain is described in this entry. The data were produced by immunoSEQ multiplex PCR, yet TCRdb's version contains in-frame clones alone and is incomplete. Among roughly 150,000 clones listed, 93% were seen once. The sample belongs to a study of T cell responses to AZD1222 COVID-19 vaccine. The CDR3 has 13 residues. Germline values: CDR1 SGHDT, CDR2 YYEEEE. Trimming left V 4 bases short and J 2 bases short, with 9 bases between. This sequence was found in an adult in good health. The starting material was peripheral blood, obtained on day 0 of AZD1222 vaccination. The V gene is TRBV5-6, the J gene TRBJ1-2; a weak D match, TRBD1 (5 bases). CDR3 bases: TGTGCCAGCAGCCCGGGACTGAACTATGGCTACACCTTC. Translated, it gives CASSPGLNYGYTF.